Sequencing of this T cell receptor (beta chain) was carried out in a study of siplizumab effects on memory and regulatory T cells. Findings of the study overall: Siplizumab conditions gave an average of approximately 71% Treg-derived mappable alloreactive CD4+ clones, versus about 25% for controls. Naive T cells were seen as more diverse than memory cells and as major alloresponse contributors. About 75-97% of proliferating CD4+ or CD8+ clones had no assignable naive or memory phenotype.

For every sample, about 10^5 TCR templates were assayed. Produced via immunoSEQ multiplex PCR; TCRdb's table is partial and in-frame only. The sample includes about 72,000 clones, under 95% of them seen just once. A note on this clone: Its target is not known.

J lost 0 bases, V lost 1 base, and 6 bases had no gene match. This CDR3 has 19 residues. Per germline, CDR1 SGHVS and CDR2 FNYEAQ. V gene TRBV7-6 combines with J gene TRBJ2-1, with 13 positions matching TRBD2. The sequence was collected from a human donor in good health. Source material: CD8+ T cells sorted from blood. The CDR3 sequence: CASSLGTSGGYSSYNEQFF. For the CDR3, the DNA is TGTGCCAGCAGCTTAGGGACTAGCGGGGGTTACAGCTCCTACAATGAGCAGTTCTTC.